A selection of T cell receptor beta chains follows, all from one sample in a study of blood T cell dynamics during melanoma immunotherapy. The repertoire was sequenced with immunoSEQ multiplex PCR; TCRdb's copy has only in-frame clones and lacks some. Among roughly 5,900 clones, 80% to 85% were seen once, and the ten largest hold over 9%. Sequenced here: blood, sampled from a patient treated with checkpoint blockade. These receptors were obtained from a human donor with melanoma. The CDR3 runs from the conserved cysteine through the conserved F or W. A D gene is named only where the DNA matches it firmly. Some rows mark clone size as missing; the rest say once, few, many or name a class of expanded clone.

v_gene	d_gene	j_gene	abundance	CDR3nt	CDR3aa
TRBV29-1	TRBD1	TRBJ2-7	.	TGCAGCGTTGGGACAGGGTTTAGGTACGAGCAGTACTTC	CSVGTGFRYEQYF
TRBV15	.	TRBJ1-2	.	TGTGCCACCAGCAGAGATATAATGGTTGTAGGCCAAGCTAACTATGGCTACACCTTC	CATSRDIMVVGQANYGYTF
TRBV28	TRBD1	TRBJ2-7	.	TGTGCCAGCAGTTTAGACAGGGCTCAGTACTTC	CASSLDRAQYF
TRBV9	.	TRBJ2-7	.	TGTGCCAGCAGCGTAGCCGCAGGTGCTGACTACGAGCAGTACTTC	CASSVAAGADYEQYF
TRBV5-1	TRBD2	TRBJ2-3	.	TGCGCCAGCAGCTTGGTGGGACTAGCGGGGCAAAGCACAGATACGCAGTATTTT	CASSLVGLAGQSTDTQYF
TRBV6-5	TRBD1	TRBJ2-7	few	TGTGCCAGCAGTTCAAGACAGGGCCGGCTGTACGAGCAGTACTTC	CASSSRQGRLYEQYF
TRBV2	TRBD1	TRBJ1-1	once	TGTGCCAGCAGGGAGAGATCAGGGGGCAGGACTGAAGCTTTCTTT	CASRERSGGRTEAFF
TRBV7-6	.	TRBJ1-2	once	TGTGCCAGCAGCGCATGGGTCGACGGCTACACCTTC	CASSAWVDGYTF
TRBV29-1	TRBD1	TRBJ1-2	.	TGCAGCGTGGGACAGCGTTCTAACTATGGCTACACCTTC	CSVGQRSNYGYTF
TRBV9	.	TRBJ1-1	.	TGTGCCAGCAGCGTAGAGGGGGGTACTGAAGCTTTCTTT	CASSVEGGTEAFF
TRBV6-4	.	TRBJ1-2	.	TGTGCCAGCAGTGAGGGGGTTTTCTATGGCTACACCTTC	CASSEGVFYGYTF
TRBV5-5	.	TRBJ2-7	.	TGTGCCAGCTGCCCCACAGGGACCTACGAGCAGTACTTC	CASCPTGTYEQYF
TRBV27	TRBD1	TRBJ1-3	.	TGTGCCAGCAGCCGGGGACAGGTGTACGGAAACACCATATATTTT	CASSRGQVYGNTIYF
TRBV6-4	.	TRBJ2-7	.	TGTGCCAGCATCCGCAGGGTCTCCTACGAGCAGTACTTC	CASIRRVSYEQYF
TRBV18	.	TRBJ1-1	.	TGTGCCAGCTCACCTGACAGGTTGAACACTGAAGCTTTCTTT	CASSPDRLNTEAFF
TRBV4-1	TRBD2	TRBJ2-7	.	TGCGCCAGCAGCCCAAATGGACTAGCGAGCTCCTACGAGCAGTACTTC	CASSPNGLASSYEQYF
TRBV28	TRBD2	TRBJ2-7	.	TGTGCCAGCAGTTTACTCGGACTAGCGGCAAGACAGTACTTC	CASSLLGLAARQYF
TRBV7-6	.	TRBJ2-7	once	TGTGCCAGCAGCTTTGGGCAGACCTACGAGCAGTACTTC	CASSFGQTYEQYF
TRBV21-1	.	TRBJ1-1	few	TGTGCCAGCAGCAAGGCCCAAGGTTTCAACACTGAAGCTTTCTTT	CASSKAQGFNTEAFF
TRBV10-2	.	TRBJ1-4	once	TGCGCCAGCAGGGAGGGAAGGGAAAAACTGTTTTTT	CASREGREKLFF
TRBV29-1	TRBD1	TRBJ2-7	once	TGCAGCGTTGTGGCAAGGGGGCTTGTCTACGAGCAGTACTTC	CSVVARGLVYEQYF
TRBV4-2	TRBD1	TRBJ1-4	few	TGTGCCAGCAGCCCAGGGGGCGATGCAACTAATGAAAAACTGTTTTTT	CASSPGGDATNEKLFF
TRBV7-3	.	TRBJ2-7	.	TGTGCCAGCAGCCGGGGCGGGAACCCAATCAACGAGCAGTACTTC	CASSRGGNPINEQYF
TRBV9	.	TRBJ1-1	.	TGTGCCAGCAGCCTTTCTGGGACACGAACTGAAGCTTTCTTT	CASSLSGTRTEAFF
TRBV7-9	TRBD1	TRBJ2-7	.	TGTGCCAGCAGCGATAGGTCCGGGACAGATAACTACGAGCAGTACTTC	CASSDRSGTDNYEQYF
TRBV2	.	TRBJ1-5	.	TGTGCCAGCAGTGAGAGGGAGAATCAGCCCCAGCATTTT	CASSERENQPQHF
TRBV19	.	TRBJ1-3	.	TGTGCCAGTAGCCCGGGAGGAAACACCATATATTTT	CASSPGGNTIYF
TRBV27	TRBD1	TRBJ1-2	.	TGTGCCAGCAGTTTTTCAGGGGGCGACTATGGCTACACCTTC	CASSFSGGDYGYTF
TRBV9	.	TRBJ1-1	once	TGTGCCAGCAAAAGGTCCGCTTCCATGAACACTGAAGCTTTCTTT	CASKRSASMNTEAFF
TRBV6-5	TRBD2	TRBJ2-7	.	TGTGCCAGCAGTCCAATAGCGGGGGGCTACGAGCAGTACTTC	CASSPIAGGYEQYF
TRBV10-1	.	TRBJ2-5	.	TGCGCCAGCAGTGAGTCACCAGGGGCTGGCGAGACCCAGTACTTC	CASSESPGAGETQYF
TRBV7-9	.	TRBJ1-5	.	TGTGCCAGCAGCTTAGACACCCCGGGTGCGGAACAGCCCCAGCATTTT	CASSLDTPGAEQPQHF
TRBV5-6	.	TRBJ2-7	.	TGTGCCAGCACCGAGACCGGCAGGGACGAGCAGTACTTC	CASTETGRDEQYF
TRBV7-9	TRBD1	TRBJ2-7	.	TGTGCCAGCAGCCCCCGGGACAGGGTACGGGAGCAGTACTTC	CASSPRDRVREQYF
TRBV6-6	TRBD1	TRBJ1-5	.	TGTGCCAGCAGTTACGTACAGGGGTACCAGCCCCAGCATTTT	CASSYVQGYQPQHF
TRBV6-6	.	TRBJ1-1	.	TGTGCCAGCAGTTACTCAGCCGGCCAAAGCACCCCTGAAGCTTTCTTT	CASSYSAGQSTPEAFF